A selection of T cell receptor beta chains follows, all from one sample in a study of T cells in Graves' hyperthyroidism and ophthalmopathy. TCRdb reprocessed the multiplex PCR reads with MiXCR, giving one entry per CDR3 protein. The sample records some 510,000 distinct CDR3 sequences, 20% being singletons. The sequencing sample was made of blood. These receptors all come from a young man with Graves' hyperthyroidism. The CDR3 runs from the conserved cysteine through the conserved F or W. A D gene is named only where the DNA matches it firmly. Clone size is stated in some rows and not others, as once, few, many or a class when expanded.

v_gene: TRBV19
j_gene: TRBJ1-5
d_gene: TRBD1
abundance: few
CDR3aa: CASSIRTGINQPQHF
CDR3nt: TGTGCCAGTAGTATCAGGACAGGGATCAATCAGCCCCAGCATTTT

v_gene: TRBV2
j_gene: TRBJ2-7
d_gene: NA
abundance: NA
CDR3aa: CASNLEQAYEQYF
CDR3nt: TGTGCCAGCAACCTGGAGCAGGCCTACGAGCAGTACTTC

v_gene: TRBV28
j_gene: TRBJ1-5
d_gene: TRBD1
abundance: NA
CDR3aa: CASSPGQDYQPQHF
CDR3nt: TGTGCCAGCAGTCCCGGACAGGATTATCAGCCCCAGCATTTT

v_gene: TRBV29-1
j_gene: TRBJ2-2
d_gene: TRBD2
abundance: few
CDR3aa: CSVASGKTGELFF
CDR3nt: TGCAGCGTTGCAAGCGGGAAGACCGGGGAGCTGTTTTTT

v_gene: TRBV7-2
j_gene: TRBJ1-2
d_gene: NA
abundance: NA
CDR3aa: CASSLVSPAGYTF
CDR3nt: TGTGCCAGCAGCTTAGTGAGTCCGGCAGGCTACACCTTC

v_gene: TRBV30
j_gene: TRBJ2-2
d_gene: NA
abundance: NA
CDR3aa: CAWRTGLTGELFF
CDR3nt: TGTGCCTGGAGAACAGGGCTCACCGGGGAGCTGTTTTTT

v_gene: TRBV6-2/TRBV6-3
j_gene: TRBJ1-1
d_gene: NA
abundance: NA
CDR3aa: CASSSMGGRSTEAFF
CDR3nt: TGTGCCAGCAGTTCAATGGGGGGTAGATCTACTGAAGCTTTCTTT

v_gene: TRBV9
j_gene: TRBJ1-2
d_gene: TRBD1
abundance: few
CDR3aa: CASSRRTGTDLTF
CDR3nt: TGTGCCAGCAGCAGGCGGACAGGGACCGATCTCACCTTC

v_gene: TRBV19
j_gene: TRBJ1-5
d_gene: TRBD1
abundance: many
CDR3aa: CATTQGAAYQPQHF
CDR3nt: TGTGCCACTACACAGGGGGCTGCTTATCAGCCCCAGCATTTT

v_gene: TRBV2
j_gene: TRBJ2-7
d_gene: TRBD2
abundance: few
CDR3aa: CASLAGEKDEQYF
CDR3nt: TGTGCCAGCCTAGCGGGGGAAAAGGACGAGCAGTACTTC

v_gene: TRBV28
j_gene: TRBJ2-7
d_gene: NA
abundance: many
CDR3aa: CASSFFGSEQYF
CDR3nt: TGTGCCAGCAGTTTCTTCGGGTCCGAGCAGTACTTC

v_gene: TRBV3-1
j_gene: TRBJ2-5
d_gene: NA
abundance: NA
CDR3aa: CASSQGPGVTQYF
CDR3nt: TGTGCCAGCAGCCAAGGCCCCGGCGTGACCCAGTACTTC

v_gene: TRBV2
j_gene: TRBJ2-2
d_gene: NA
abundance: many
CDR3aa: CASSRSANTGELFF
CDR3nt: TGTGCCAGCAGTCGCAGTGCGAACACCGGGGAGCTGTTTTTT

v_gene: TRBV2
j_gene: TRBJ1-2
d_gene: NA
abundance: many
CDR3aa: CASSEALPNYGYTF
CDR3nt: TGTGCCAGCAGTGAAGCGCTTCCTAACTATGGCTACACCTTC

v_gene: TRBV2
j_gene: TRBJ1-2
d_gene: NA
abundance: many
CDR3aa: CASHEVRATNYGYTF
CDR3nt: TGTGCCAGCCACGAAGTTAGGGCGACTAACTATGGCTACACCTTC

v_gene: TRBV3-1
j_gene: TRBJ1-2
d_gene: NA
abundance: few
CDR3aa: CASSQERFYLYGYTF
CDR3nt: TGTGCCAGCAGCCAAGAACGTTTCTACCTCTATGGCTACACCTTC

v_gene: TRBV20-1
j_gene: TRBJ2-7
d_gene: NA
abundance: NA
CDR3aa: CSPLPRDRAYEQYF
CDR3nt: TGCAGTCCCCTCCCGCGGGACAGAGCATACGAGCAGTACTTC

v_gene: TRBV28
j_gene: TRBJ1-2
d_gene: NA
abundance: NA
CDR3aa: CASSLGGSYGYSF
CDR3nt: TGTGCCAGCAGTTTAGGGGGAAGCTATGGCTACAGCTTC

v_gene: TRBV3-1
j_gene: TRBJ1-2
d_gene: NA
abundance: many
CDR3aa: CASSQDLSASRGYTF
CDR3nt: TGTGCCAGCAGCCAAGATCTCTCAGCTTCCCGTGGCTACACCTTC

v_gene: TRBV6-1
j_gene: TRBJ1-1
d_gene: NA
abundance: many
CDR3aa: CASLQGRGNTEAFF
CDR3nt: TGTGCCAGCCTTCAGGGTAGGGGGAACACTGAAGCTTTCTTT

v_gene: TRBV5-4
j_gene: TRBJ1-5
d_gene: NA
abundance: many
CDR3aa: CASSLTSGEQSAQHF
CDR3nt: TGTGCCAGCAGCCTGACTTCGGGGGAGCAATCAGCCCAGCATTTT

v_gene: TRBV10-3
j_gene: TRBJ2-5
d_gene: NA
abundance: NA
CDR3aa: CAISEYTATAQETQYF
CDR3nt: TGTGCCATCAGTGAGTACACAGCCACCGCTCAAGAGACCCAGTACTTC

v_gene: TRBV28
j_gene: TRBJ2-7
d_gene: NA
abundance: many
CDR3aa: CASSYNIEQYF
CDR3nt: TGTGCCAGCAGTTATAACATCGAGCAGTACTTC

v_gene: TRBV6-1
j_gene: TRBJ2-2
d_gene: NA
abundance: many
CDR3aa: CASSPMANTGELFF
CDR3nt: TGTGCCAGCAGTCCGATGGCGAACACCGGGGAGCTGTTTTTT

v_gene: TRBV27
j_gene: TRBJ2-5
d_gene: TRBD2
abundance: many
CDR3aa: CASGWGRGAPETQYF
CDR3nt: TGTGCCAGCGGATGGGGGAGGGGAGCGCCAGAGACCCAGTACTTC

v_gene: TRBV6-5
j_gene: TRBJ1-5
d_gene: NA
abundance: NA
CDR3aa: CASSYPWTVVGNQPQHF
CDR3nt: TGTGCCAGCAGTTACCCATGGACAGTTGTAGGAAATCAGCCCCAGCATTTT

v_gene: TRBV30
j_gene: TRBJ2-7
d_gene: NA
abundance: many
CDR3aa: CAWSTTSYEQYF
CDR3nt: TGTGCCTGGAGTACGACATCCTACGAGCAGTACTTC

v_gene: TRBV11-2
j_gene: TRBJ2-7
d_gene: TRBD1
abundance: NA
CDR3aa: CASSTDRNSYEQYF
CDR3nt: TGTGCCAGCTCCACGGACAGGAATTCCTACGAGCAGTACTTC

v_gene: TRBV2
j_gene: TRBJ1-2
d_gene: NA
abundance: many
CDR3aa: CASTGGRNYGYTF
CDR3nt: TGTGCCAGCACGGGGGGGAGAAACTATGGCTACACCTTC

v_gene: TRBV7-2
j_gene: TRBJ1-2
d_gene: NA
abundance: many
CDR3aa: CASSPVRGDYGYTF
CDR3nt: TGTGCCAGCAGCCCCGTGAGAGGGGACTATGGCTACACCTTC

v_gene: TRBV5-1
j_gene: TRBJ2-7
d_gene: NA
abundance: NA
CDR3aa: CASSTLPGDGELWSEQYF
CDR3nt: TGCGCCAGCAGCACCTTACCCGGGGACGGAGAACTCTGGTCCGAGCAGTACTTC

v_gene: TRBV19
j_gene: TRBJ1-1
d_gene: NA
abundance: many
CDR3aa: CASSWENTEAFF
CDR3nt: TGTGCCAGTAGCTGGGAGAACACTGAAGCTTTCTTT

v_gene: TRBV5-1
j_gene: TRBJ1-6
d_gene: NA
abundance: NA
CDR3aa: CASSAGLYNSPLHF
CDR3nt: TGCGCCAGCAGCGCGGGACTGTATAATTCACCCCTCCACTTT

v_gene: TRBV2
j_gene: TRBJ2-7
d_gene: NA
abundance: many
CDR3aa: CASRGATPSYEQYF
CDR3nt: TGTGCCAGCAGGGGTGCAACCCCCTCCTACGAGCAGTACTTC